These 32 T cell receptor beta chains originate from one sample sequenced in a study of PD-1 blockade in classical Hodgkin lymphoma. Clones were read by immunoSEQ multiplex PCR, and TCRdb kept only the in-frame ones, dropping some. The table shows fewer than 15,000 clones, with 85% to 90% occurring only once. Each and every patient relapsed after autologous stem cell transplantation, and patients got differing brentuximab vedotin exposure. Sequencing was performed on peripheral blood mononuclear cells (PBMCs), taken at baseline. These receptor sequences come from a human donor with classical Hodgkin lymphoma.

The chain joins TRBV10-3 to TRBJ1-3, with unresolved D. Germline lookup yields CDR1 ENHRY and CDR2 SYGVKD. V gave up 5 bases and J gave up 3 bases, with 17 bases separating them. There are 16 residues in the CDR3. The CDR3 loop is CAISPMGGVHGNTIYF. CDR3 DNA sequence: TGTGCCATCAGTCCGATGGGTGGGGTACATGGAAACACCATATATTTT.

The V and J genes are TRBV29-1 and TRBJ2-3, with 8 bases matching TRBD2. Looked up from germline, CDR1 is SQVTM and CDR2 is ANQGSEA. This CDR3 region has 12 residues. J was trimmed by 5 bases and V by 4 bases; bases with no gene match: 2. The CDR3 DNA reads as TGCAGCGTTGTGGGACTAGAAGATACGCAGTATTTT. It specifies CSVVGLEDTQYF.

The V gene is TRBV30, the J gene TRBJ1-2; the D is unclear. V was cut by 0 bases and J by 7 bases, with 12 bases left in between. In germline, CDR1 is GTSNPN, CDR2 SVGIG (reference sequence). This CDR3 has 13 residues. CDR3 nucleotides: TGTGCCTGGAGTGTAATGGCAGACTCTGGCTACACCTTC. This encodes CAWSVMADSGYTF.

The chain employs TRBV29-1 and TRBJ2-7; 7 bases match TRBD1. Trimming cost V 7 bases and J 2 bases; bases outside gene matches: 5. CDR3 size: 12 residues. Germline CDR1 SQVTM, CDR2 ANQGSEA. The CDR3 loop reads CSARTGAYEQYF. CDR3 bases: TGCAGCGCTAGGACAGGCGCCTACGAGCAGTACTTC.

This rearrangement joins TRBV7-2 to TRBJ1-3; the D is unclear. CDR1 is SGHTA and CDR2 is FQGNSA in the germline V gene. The V end lost 1 base, the J end lost 4 bases, and 20 bases lay between the germline ends. The CDR3 runs to 18 residues. CDR3: CASSLGVGGRLWGNTIYF. DNA for the CDR3: TGTGCCAGCAGCTTAGGCGTCGGAGGAAGACTCTGGGGAAACACCATATATTTT.

CDR3 DNA sequence: TGTGCCAGCAGCTTGGGTACAGGCCTAAATGAAAAACTGTTTTTT. This translates into CASSLGTGLNEKLFF. This sequence joins TRBV5-4 and TRBJ1-4, with D possibly matching TRBD1 (5 bases). The CDR3 runs to 15 residues. The V gene lost 0 bases and the J gene lost 5 bases, with 11 bases spanning the gap. Germline assignment: CDR1 SGHNT and CDR2 YYREEE (reference sequence).

This clone was detected once. The gene calls are TRBV4-2 and TRBJ1-2; no reliable D call. Germline values: CDR1 LGHNA, CDR2 YNFKEQ. This CDR3 has 12 amino acids. Deletions cut 0 bases from V and 6 bases from J, with 5 bases between. CDR3: CASSQEGNGYTF. In DNA, the CDR3 is TGTGCCAGCAGCCAAGAGGGCAATGGCTACACCTTC.

The rearrangement uses TRBV7-6 and TRBJ2-5; unclear D gene. The germline gives CDR1 SGHVS, CDR2 FNYEAQ. The CDR3 length is 11 residues. Trimming cost V 4 bases and J 5 bases, with 5 bases left between them. CDR3 sequence: CASSSSETQYF. CDR3 in DNA: TGTGCCAGCAGCTCGTCGGAGACCCAGTACTTC.

This clone was observed once. The chain carries TRBV5-1 and TRBJ2-2, with TRBD2 matching 9 bases. CDR1 and CDR2 from the germline V gene are SGHRS and YFSETQ. The CDR3 runs to 17 residues. V lost 7 bases, J lost 6 bases, and 16 bases stayed unmatched. CDR3 region: CASQSPSLAGVSGELFF. Written as DNA, the CDR3 is TGCGCCAGCCAATCCCCCTCTTTAGCGGGAGTTTCCGGGGAGCTGTTTTTT.

This chain joins TRBV18 and TRBJ1-1; 7 nucleotides line up with TRBD1. CDR1 and CDR2 from the germline V gene are KGHSH and LQKENI. Germline trimming cut 6 bases from V and 1 base from J; bases unmatched to any gene: 5. CDR3 length equals 14 residues. The CDR3 region is CASSPRGANTEAFF. Written as DNA, the CDR3 is TGTGCCAGCTCCCCCAGGGGGGCGAACACTGAAGCTTTCTTT. The variable domain in full, completed from reference TRBV18 and TRBJ1-1, reads NAGVMQNPRHLVRRRGQEARLRCSPMKGHSHVYWYRQLPEEGLKFMVYLQKENIIDESGMPKERFSAEFPKEGPSILRIQQVVRGDSAAYFCASSPRGANTEAFFGQGTRLTVV.

The V gene is TRBV5-1, the J gene TRBJ1-2, with D perhaps matching TRBD1 (5 bases). Between the trimmed V and J ends, which lost 4 bases and 2 bases, there was a span of 12 bases. CDR1 and CDR2 (germline): SGHRS, YFSETQ. The CDR3 totals 14 residues. The CDR3 DNA follows: TGCGCCAGCAGCGACGGACATGCCAACTATGGCTACACCTTC. Amino acid sequence: CASSDGHANYGYTF.

CDR3 sequence: CASGSTGELFF. The CDR3 nucleotides read TGTGCCAGCGGGTCCACCGGGGAGCTGTTTTTT. The rearrangement links TRBV7-9 to TRBJ2-2; unclear D gene. V lost 8 bases and J lost 4, with 5 bases in between. The CDR3 is 11 amino acids. The germline CDR1 and CDR2 sequences are SEHNR and FQNEAQ (reference sequence).

The chain joins TRBV7-9 to TRBJ2-5; D gene ambiguous. V lost 5 bases and J 4 bases, leaving 8 bases between the germline ends. There are 12 residues in the CDR3. Germline-derived CDR1 and CDR2 are SEHNR and FQNEAQ (reference sequence). The CDR3 DNA sequence: TGTGCCAGCAGCCGGTGGGGAGAGACCCAGTACTTC. Translation gives CASSRWGETQYF.

V gene TRBV15 combines with J gene TRBJ1-1; tentatively, D is TRBD1 (5 bases). Germline CDR1 and CDR2: LNHNV and YYDKDF (reference sequence). V gave up 8 bases and J gave up 1 base, with 8 bases separating them. The CDR3 sequence is 12 residues long. CDR3 sequence (DNA): TGTGCCACCGGCCAGGGGAACACTGAAGCTTTCTTT. Encoded protein: CATGQGNTEAFF.

The chain uses TRBV4-3 and TRBJ2-7; 9 nucleotides line up with TRBD2. Germline CDR1 reads LGHNA; CDR2 reads YSLEER. The CDR3 has 15 residues. The V segment lost 3 bases and the J segment 0 bases; nucleotides outside the gene matches: 3. This CDR3 reads CASSHEREVSYEQYF. As DNA, the CDR3 is TGCGCCAGCAGCCATGAGCGGGAGGTCTCCTACGAGCAGTACTTC.

V usage is TRBV27 and J usage is TRBJ1-1; TRBD1 aligns across 7 bases. The CDR3 covers 16 residues. CDR1 is MNHEY and CDR2 is SMNVEV in the germline V gene (reference sequence). V lost 3 bases, J lost 5 bases, and 12 bases stayed unmatched. CDR3 sequence: CASSLLVSTGITEAFF. The CDR3 DNA is TGTGCCAGCAGTTTGCTTGTTTCGACAGGGATTACTGAAGCTTTCTTT.

The chain uses TRBV28 and TRBJ2-5; tentatively, D is TRBD1 or TRBD2 (5 bases each). The CDR3 totals 15 residues. Trimming pared 5 bases from V and 5 bases from J, leaving 18 bases between. The germline V gene has CDR1 MDHEN and CDR2 SYDVKM. CDR3 amino acids: CASSPTRIWGETQYF. CDR3 sequence (DNA): TGTGCCAGCAGTCCTACTAGAATTTGGGGGGAGACCCAGTACTTC.

The rearrangement joins TRBV15 to TRBJ1-1; no clear D. The CDR3 spans 14 residues. The germline V and J ends were trimmed by 1 base and 4 bases, with 10 bases remaining between them. In germline, CDR1 is LNHNV, CDR2 YYDKDF (reference sequence). CDR3 sequence (DNA): TGTGCCACCAGCAGAGGGACCAGAAGCACTGAAGCTTTCTTT. Its protein product is CATSRGTRSTEAFF.

The chain uses TRBV2 and TRBJ2-2, with D possibly TRBD2 on 6 matching bases. Trimming pared 6 bases from V and 10 bases from J, leaving 15 bases between. The CDR3 consists of 13 residues. Per germline, CDR1 SNHLY and CDR2 FYNNEI. Here the CDR3 reads CASRWGGRAELFF. CDR3 nucleotides: TGTGCCAGCAGGTGGGGAGGAAGAGCGGAGCTGTTTTTT.

V gene TRBV30 combines with J gene TRBJ1-2; 9 nucleotides line up with TRBD1. CDR3 length: 14 residues. The germline V gene has CDR1 GTSNPN and CDR2 SVGIG (reference sequence). The V and J ends lost 2 bases and 4 bases, in that order; junction bases with no gene match: 5. CDR3 bases: TGTGCCTGGAGTTTTCTGGACAGGGGCTATGGCTACACCTTC. It is translated as CAWSFLDRGYGYTF.

The chain employs TRBV7-9 and TRBJ2-7; 12 bases agree with TRBD2. The CDR3 extends over 18 amino acids. V dropped 4 bases and J dropped 3; count of bases not matched to a gene: 13. Germline CDR1 and CDR2: SEHNR and FQNEAQ (reference sequence). Written as DNA, the CDR3 is TGTGCCAGCAGCTCCCCCCTAGCGGGGGGGTCTGGTAGCTACGAGCAGTACTTC. It encodes CASSSPLAGGSGSYEQYF.

The V call is TRBV4-1, the J call TRBJ2-7, with D tentatively TRBD1 (5 bases). The CDR3 consists of 15 residues. The V gene lost 1 base and the J gene lost 2 bases, with 12 bases spanning the gap. Germline loops: CDR1 MGHRA, CDR2 YSYEKL. CDR3 in amino acids: CASSQGQGVPYEQYF. CDR3 bases: TGCGCCAGCAGCCAAGGCCAGGGCGTACCCTACGAGCAGTACTTC.

The rearrangement links TRBV5-6 to TRBJ2-1; D remains ambiguous. CDR1 is SGHDT, CDR2 YYEEEE, per germline. V was clipped by 4 bases and J by 6 bases, with 5 bases between them. This CDR3 region has 11 residues. For the CDR3, the DNA is TGTGCCAGCAGCGCCTCCAATGAGCAGTTCTTC. Protein: CASSASNEQFF.

The count of this clone is one. The chain employs TRBV19 and TRBJ1-4; maybe TRBD1 (5 bases). Between the trimmed V and J ends, which lost 3 bases and 8 bases, there was a span of 13 bases. CDR1 and CDR2 (germline): LNHDA, SQIVND (reference sequence). The CDR3 length is 14 residues. The CDR3 is CASSMGQGREKLFF. The CDR3, as DNA: TGTGCCAGTAGTATGGGGCAGGGAAGAGAAAAACTGTTTTTT. Using reference TRBV19 and TRBJ1-4 for the parts outside the CDR3, the full variable domain is DGGITQSPKYLFRKEGQNVTLSCEQNLNHDAMYWYRQDPGQGLRLIYYSQIVNDFQKGDIAEGYSVSREKKESFPLTVTSAQKNPTAFYLCASSMGQGREKLFFGSGTQLSVL.

The chain employs TRBV7-9 and TRBJ2-3; no firm D call. This CDR3 spans 14 amino acids. Germline V CDR1 and CDR2: SEHNR, FQNEAQ (reference sequence). Trimming took off 11 bases at V and 0 bases at J, with 15 bases between the two ends. The CDR3 spells CAQTRDLSTDTQYF. As DNA, the CDR3 is TGTGCCCAAACCCGAGACTTGAGCACAGATACGCAGTATTTT.

V usage is TRBV6-5 and J usage is TRBJ2-1, with 9 bases lining up with TRBD2. Germline V gives CDR1 MNHEY, CDR2 SVGAGI. The CDR3 totals 14 residues. J gave up 8 bases and V 6 bases, and 8 bases lay outside the gene matches. CDR3 bases: TGTGCCAGCAGCCGCGTAGCGGGGGAGGATGAGCAGTTCTTC. It yields the protein CASSRVAGEDEQFF.

The rearrangement joins TRBV5-1 to TRBJ2-5; D tentatively reads TRBD1 or TRBD2 (5 bases each). The V gene lost 4 bases and the J gene lost 2 bases, with 15 bases spanning the gap. The germline CDR1 and CDR2 sequences are SGHRS and YFSETQ. The CDR3 covers 15 residues. Here the CDR3 reads CASSREGTQQETQYF. The CDR3 DNA reads as TGCGCCAGCAGCCGGGAAGGGACGCAACAAGAGACCCAGTACTTC. Full variable domain (remainder filled in from reference TRBV5-1 and TRBJ2-5): KAGVTQTPRYLIKTRGQQVTLSCSPISGHRSVSWYQQTPGQGLQFLFEYFSETQRNKGNFPGRFSGRQFSNSRSEMNVSTLELGDSALYLCASSREGTQQETQYFGPGTRLLVL.

This rearrangement joins TRBV30 to TRBJ2-6; no firm D call. CDR1 is GTSNPN and CDR2 is SVGIG in the germline V gene (reference sequence). This CDR3 contains 15 residues. V was trimmed by 1 base and J by 3 bases, leaving 10 bases between them. As DNA, the CDR3 is TGTGCCTGGAGTGGCAGCCTAGATGGGGCCAACGTCCTGACTTTC. This sequence encodes CAWSGSLDGANVLTF.

CDR3 bases: TGTGCCAGCAGCTTGGCAGGGGGAGGCATTCAGTACTTC. Protein: CASSLAGGGIQYF. The chain couples TRBV5-6 to TRBJ2-4, with D possibly TRBD1 on 7 matching bases. CDR1 SGHDT and CDR2 YYEEEE come from the germline V gene. There are 13 residues in the CDR3. Trimming cost V 0 bases and J 9 bases, with 10 bases left between them.

This rearrangement joins TRBV6-6 to TRBJ2-7; a possible D gene is TRBD1 (5 bases). V lost 5 bases, J lost 0 bases, and 11 bases lay in between. Looked up from germline, CDR1 is MNHNY and CDR2 is SVGAGI (reference sequence). The CDR3 sequence is 14 residues long. This chain's CDR3 is CASSPRQYSYEQYF. The CDR3 DNA follows: TGTGCCAGCAGTCCAAGACAGTACTCCTACGAGCAGTACTTC.

The chain is built from TRBV9 and TRBJ1-1, with D perhaps matching TRBD1 (6 bases). Trimming shortened V by 4 bases and J by 0 bases, and 19 bases separated the two germline ends. CDR3 length: 17 residues. Germline V gene lookup returns CDR1 SGDLS and CDR2 YYNGEE. The CDR3 spells CASSSTGRSSMNTEAFF. In nucleotides, the CDR3 is TGTGCCAGCAGCTCCACAGGGAGGTCCTCTATGAACACTGAAGCTTTCTTT.

The rearrangement links TRBV7-3 to TRBJ1-2; the match to TRBD1 covers 8 bases. The junction had 5 bases not matched to a gene; V was cut back by 3 bases and J by 8 bases. This CDR3 spans 13 amino acids. Germline-derived CDR1 and CDR2 are SGHTA and FQGTGA. This CDR3 reads CASSFGTGDGYTF. The CDR3 DNA reads TGTGCCAGCAGCTTTGGGACAGGCGACGGCTACACCTTC.